The sequence of this T cell receptor (beta chain) was determined in a study of cytomegalovirus exposure and HLA in healthy donors. Study-wide background: The study's early data release held approximately 91 million unique TCRs from HLA-typed donors.

This clone was seen a handful of times. Antigen: not known. The CDR3 is made up of 12 amino acids. The junction had 5 bases not matched to a gene; V was cut back by 5 bases and J by 10 bases. Germline V gives CDR1 MNHNS, CDR2 SASEGT. General study points: The classifier reportedly diagnosed cytomegalovirus status with high specificity and sensitivity. It was taken for granted in presence/absence analyses that sequencing depth across donors was roughly uniform.

Primers included in the PCR were 60 Vbeta and 13 Jbeta primers. This table comes from immunoSEQ multiplex PCR, and its TCRdb copy is limited to in-frame clones, with some not included. In the table there are roughly 88,000 clones, roughly 72% of which are singletons. The receptor was isolated from a man aged 25 to 40 in good health and CMV-seropositive. The specimen sequenced was PBMCs. The chain links TRBV6-1 to TRBJ1-1; 9 positions match TRBD1. This chain's CDR3 is CASSKTDRGAFF. The CDR3 DNA reads TGTGCCAGCAGTAAAACGGACAGGGGAGCTTTCTTT.